This TCR beta chain derives from a study of blood T cell repertoires in COVID-19. Study in general: COVID-19 samples collected from the United States, Italy and Spain covered acute and convalescent phases. Nucleic acid was either cDNA or gDNA, and it came from T cells, B-cell-depleted T cells, or PBMCs.

Source study methods: Amplification of reference gene primers was used by the study to estimate nucleated cell counts. The protocol was immunoSEQ multiplex PCR, while the TCRdb copy is restricted to in-frame clones and leaves out a portion. That table furnishes V, J and clone size, whereas the DNA furnished D and trimming. This sample carries 140,000 to 150,000 clones, more than 75% of them seen once, and the ten largest clones take 8.5% to 9%. Germline loops: CDR1 LGHNA, CDR2 YSLEER. The CDR3 spans 16 residues. Trimming cost V 1 base and J 8 bases, with 15 bases left between them. Sequencing used peripheral blood. The chain uses TRBV4-3 and TRBJ1-6; tentatively, D is TRBD1 (6 bases). The receptor was derived from a woman between 45 and 60 years old with active or convalescent COVID-19. The CDR3 nucleotides are TGCGCCAGCAGCCAAGTTTACGGGGGGGGCTATTCACCCCTCCACTTT. Translating gives CASSQVYGGGYSPLHF.